This T cell receptor beta chain came from a study of CD8 T cells in ankylosing spondylitis. As for this clonotype: The target antigen is unknown.

General study points: What appeared characteristic of ankylosing spondylitis blood was a TCR beta motif of several highly homologous variants.

TCRdb independently ran MiXCR on the 5' RACE reads; one entry per CDR3 protein. The sample consists of roughly 97,000 distinct CDR3 sequences, about 8.6% of them appearing once. The TCR originated in a male donor with ankylosing spondylitis or in good health (not recorded which). Material for sequencing was blood, either unsorted or a sorted T cell fraction (not recorded which).

The CDR3 reads CASISGRQNTGELFF. The CDR3 DNA is TGTGCCAGCATTAGCGGGAGGCAAAACACCGGGGAGCTGTTTTTT. This rearrangement joins TRBV2 to TRBJ2-2; 10 bases are shared with TRBD2. Losses at the gene ends were 7 bases for V and 2 bases for J; bases not matched to a gene: 4. The CDR3 consists of 15 residues. Germline V lookup: CDR1 SNHLY, CDR2 FYNNEI.